This is a list of T cell receptor beta chains from one sample in a study of graft-versus-host responses after intestinal transplantation. No cognate antigen is known for these TCRs. Profiling relied on immunoSEQ multiplex PCR, and the TCRdb table lists in-frame clones only, not all of them. The sample carries about 120,000 clones, more than 90% recorded once. Sequences were derived from unstimulated CD4+ T cells sorted from spleen or lymph node cells, sampled before transplant. The receptor source for this set is a human donor who was the organ donor for an intestinal transplant. Each CDR3 is given with its conserved first and last residue. The D gene is left open where the match is weak. A clone size is listed for some rows: how often the clone was seen (once, few, many), or a class if it is expanded.

V gene	D gene	J gene	clone size	CDR3 DNA	CDR3 protein
TRBV7-3	TRBD1	TRBJ2-1	.	TGTGCCAGCAGCTCGGGGCCAGGGAAAGGGACAGGGAACTACAATGAGCAGTTCTTC	CASSSGPGKGTGNYNEQFF
TRBV5-4	TRBD2	TRBJ2-5	.	TGTGCCAGCAGCTTGGTACTAGCGTACCAAGAGACCCAGTACTTC	CASSLVLAYQETQYF
TRBV7-2	TRBD2	TRBJ2-5	.	TGTGCCAGCAGCTCGGGGGGTAGGCTTCAAGAGACCCAGTACTTC	CASSSGGRLQETQYF
TRBV2	TRBD1	TRBJ1-6	.	TGTGCCAGCAGCGCCCAGGGGCTCAGGGGGAATTCACCCCTCCACTTT	CASSAQGLRGNSPLHF
TRBV6-5	.	TRBJ1-2	.	TGTGCCAGCAGTTACGAGGGGAGCTATGGCTACACCTTC	CASSYEGSYGYTF
TRBV4-1	TRBD2	TRBJ2-1	.	TGCGCCAGCAGCCAACTAGCGGGAGTTTCCGATGAGCAGTTCTTC	CASSQLAGVSDEQFF
TRBV18	.	TRBJ2-5	.	TGTGCCAGCTCCCAGTCCGGGGAGGAGACCCAGTACTTC	CASSQSGEETQYF
TRBV18	TRBD1	TRBJ2-4	.	TGTGCCAGCTCCCTAACAGGGGAAAACATTCAGTACTTC	CASSLTGENIQYF
TRBV12-5	.	TRBJ1-1	.	TGTGCTAGTGGTTCCCCAGAGGGGAGGAACACTGAAGCTTTCTTT	CASGSPEGRNTEAFF
TRBV7-9	TRBD1	TRBJ2-3	.	TGTGCCAGCAGCTTAGGCAGGGGGTACACAGATACGCAGTATTTT	CASSLGRGYTDTQYF
TRBV28	.	TRBJ1-4	.	TGTGCCAGCAGTTTCAGGGGTTCAGGTGAAAAACTGTTTTTT	CASSFRGSGEKLFF
TRBV15	.	TRBJ2-5	.	TGTGCCACCAGCAGAGACACCCAAGAGACCCAGTACTTC	CATSRDTQETQYF
TRBV6-6	.	TRBJ2-7	.	TGTGCCAGCAGTATAGTGGGTGCGGGCGGCCTCTACGAGCAGTACTTC	CASSIVGAGGLYEQYF
TRBV2	.	TRBJ1-1	.	TGTGCCAGCAGTGAAGACCTGGGGAGATCTGAAGCTTTCTTT	CASSEDLGRSEAFF
TRBV25-1	.	TRBJ1-4	.	TGTGCCAGCAGTGAATTCGAATCACAGGGAGTACTGAATGAAAAACTGTTTTTT	CASSEFESQGVLNEKLFF
TRBV7-2	.	TRBJ1-2	.	TGTGCCAGCAGCCGCCCAACACCTGCAGGGTCTGGAGGCTACACCTTC	CASSRPTPAGSGGYTF
TRBV6-5	.	TRBJ1-1	.	TGTGCCAGCGCTCCGGGGGTGGGAACTGAAGCTTTCTTT	CASAPGVGTEAFF
TRBV27	.	TRBJ2-7	once	TGTGCCAGCGCCCGGACTGGTAGCTCAGCGAGCTCCTACGAGCAGTACTTC	CASARTGSSASSYEQYF
TRBV7-2	.	TRBJ2-7	.	TGTGCCAGCAGTTTCTTTCCCGGCGAGCAGTACTTC	CASSFFPGEQYF
TRBV27	.	TRBJ1-4	once	TGTGCCCCCAGAGAAGGTGAAAAACTGTTTTTT	CAPREGEKLFF
TRBV5-1	TRBD2	TRBJ2-1	.	TGCGCCAGCAGCTTAAGACTAGCGGGTGAGCAGTTCTTC	CASSLRLAGEQFF
TRBV5-1	TRBD2	TRBJ2-3	.	TGCGCCAGCAGCTTGGTAGCGGGGGCCACAGATACGCAGTATTTT	CASSLVAGATDTQYF
TRBV21-1	.	TRBJ2-3	.	TGTGCCAGCAGCAAATCGGGGCCGGGAGCGGGCACAGATACGCAGTATTTT	CASSKSGPGAGTDTQYF
TRBV7-2	TRBD1	TRBJ1-2	few	TGTGCCAGCAGCTTAGCTCCGGGACAGGGGGGGGATGGCTACACCTTC	CASSLAPGQGGDGYTF
TRBV5-1	TRBD2	TRBJ2-3	.	TGCGCCAGCAGCTTAAGACTAGCGGGAGCAGATACGCAGTATTTT	CASSLRLAGADTQYF
TRBV6-6	.	TRBJ1-1	.	TGTGCCAGCAGTTACGCCAGGGGCACTGAAGCTTTCTTT	CASSYARGTEAFF